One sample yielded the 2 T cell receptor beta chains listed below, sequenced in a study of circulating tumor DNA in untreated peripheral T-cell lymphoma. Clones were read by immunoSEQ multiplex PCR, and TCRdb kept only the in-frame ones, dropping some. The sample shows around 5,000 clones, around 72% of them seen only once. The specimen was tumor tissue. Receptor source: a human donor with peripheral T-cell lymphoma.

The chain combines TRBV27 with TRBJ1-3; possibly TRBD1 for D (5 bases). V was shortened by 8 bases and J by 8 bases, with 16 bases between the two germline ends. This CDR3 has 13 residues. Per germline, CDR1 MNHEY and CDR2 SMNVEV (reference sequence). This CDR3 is CASLRDLFYTIYF. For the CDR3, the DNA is TGTGCCAGCCTCCGGGACTTATTTTACACCATATATTTT.

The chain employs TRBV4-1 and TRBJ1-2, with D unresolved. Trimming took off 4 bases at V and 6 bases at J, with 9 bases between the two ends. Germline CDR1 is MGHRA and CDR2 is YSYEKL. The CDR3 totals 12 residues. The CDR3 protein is CASSPRRHGYTF. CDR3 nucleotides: TGCGCCAGCAGCCCAAGACGGCATGGCTACACCTTC.